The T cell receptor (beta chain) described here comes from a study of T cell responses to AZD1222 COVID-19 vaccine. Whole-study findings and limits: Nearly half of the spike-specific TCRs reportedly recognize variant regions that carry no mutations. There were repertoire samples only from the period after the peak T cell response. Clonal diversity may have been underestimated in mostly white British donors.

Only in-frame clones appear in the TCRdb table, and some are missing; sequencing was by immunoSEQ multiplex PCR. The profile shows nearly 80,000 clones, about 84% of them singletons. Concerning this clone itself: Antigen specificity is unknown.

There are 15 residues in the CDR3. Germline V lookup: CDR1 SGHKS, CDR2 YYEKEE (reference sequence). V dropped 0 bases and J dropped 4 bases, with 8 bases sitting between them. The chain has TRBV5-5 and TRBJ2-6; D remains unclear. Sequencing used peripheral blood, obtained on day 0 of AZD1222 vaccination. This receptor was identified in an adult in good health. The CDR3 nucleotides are TGTGCCAGCAGCTTGGAATGGTCCGGGGCCAACGTCCTGACTTTC. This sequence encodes CASSLEWSGANVLTF.